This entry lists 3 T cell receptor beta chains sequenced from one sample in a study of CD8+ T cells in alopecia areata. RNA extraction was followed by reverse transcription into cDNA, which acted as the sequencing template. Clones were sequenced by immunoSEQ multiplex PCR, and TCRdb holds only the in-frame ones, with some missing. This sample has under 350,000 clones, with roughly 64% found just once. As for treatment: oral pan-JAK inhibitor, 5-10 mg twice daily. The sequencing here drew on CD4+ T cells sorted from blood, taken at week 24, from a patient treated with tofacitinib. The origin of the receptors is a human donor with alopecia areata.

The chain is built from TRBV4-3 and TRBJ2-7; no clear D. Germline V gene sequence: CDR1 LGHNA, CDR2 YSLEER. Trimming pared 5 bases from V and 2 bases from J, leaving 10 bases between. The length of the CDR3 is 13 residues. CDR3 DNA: TGCGCCAGCAGCAAGACGGCTGCCTACGAGCAGTACTTC. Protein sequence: CASSKTAAYEQYF.

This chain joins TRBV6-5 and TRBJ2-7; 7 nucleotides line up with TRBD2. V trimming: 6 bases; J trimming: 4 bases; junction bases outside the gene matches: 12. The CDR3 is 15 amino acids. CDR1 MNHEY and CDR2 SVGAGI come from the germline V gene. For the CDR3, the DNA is TGTGCCAGCAGCTCCTCGATGCAGGGAGGGTACGAGCAGTACTTC. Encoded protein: CASSSSMQGGYEQYF.

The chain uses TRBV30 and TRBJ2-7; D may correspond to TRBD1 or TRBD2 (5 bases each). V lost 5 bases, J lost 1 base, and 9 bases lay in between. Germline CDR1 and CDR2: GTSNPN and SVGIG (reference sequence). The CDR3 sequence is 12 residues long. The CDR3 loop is CAWGTYSYEQYF. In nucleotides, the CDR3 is TGTGCCTGGGGGACGTATTCCTACGAGCAGTACTTC.